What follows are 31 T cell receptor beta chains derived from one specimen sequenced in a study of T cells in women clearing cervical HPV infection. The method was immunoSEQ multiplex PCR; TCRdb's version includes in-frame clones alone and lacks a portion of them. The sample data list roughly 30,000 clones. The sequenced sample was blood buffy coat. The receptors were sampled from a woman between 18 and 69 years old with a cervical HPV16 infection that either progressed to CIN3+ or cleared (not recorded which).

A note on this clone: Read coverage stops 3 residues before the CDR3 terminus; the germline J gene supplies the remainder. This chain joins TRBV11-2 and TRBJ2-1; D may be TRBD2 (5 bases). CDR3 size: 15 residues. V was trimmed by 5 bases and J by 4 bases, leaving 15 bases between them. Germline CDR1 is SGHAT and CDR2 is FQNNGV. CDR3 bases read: TGTGCCAGCAGCCCCCCCCGGGGTAGGTACAATGAG. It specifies CASSPPRGRYNE. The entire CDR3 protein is CASSPPRGRYNEQFF.

This chain's CDR3 is CSVNKGGPTEAFF. The sequenced part of the CDR3 DNA is TGCAGCGTTAATAAGGGGGGGCCTACTGAA. The J gene is TRBJ1-1, the V gene TRBV29-1; tentatively, D is TRBD1 (6 bases). The read is 3 residues too short to cover the CDR3 end, so that end is filled in from the germline J gene. Germline V gene lookup returns CDR1 SQVTM and CDR2 ANQGSEA. This CDR3 contains 13 residues. Trimming left V 5 bases short and J 5 bases short, with 15 bases between.

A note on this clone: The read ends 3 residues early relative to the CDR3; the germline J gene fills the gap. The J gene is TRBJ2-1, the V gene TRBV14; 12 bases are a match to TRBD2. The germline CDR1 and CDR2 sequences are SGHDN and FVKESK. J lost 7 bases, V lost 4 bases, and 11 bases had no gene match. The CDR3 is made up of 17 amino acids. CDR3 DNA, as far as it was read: TGTGCCAGCAGCCGAGGTCTAGCGGGAGGGCCACCGAATGAG. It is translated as CASSRGLAGGPPNE. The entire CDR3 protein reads CASSRGLAGGPPNEQFF.

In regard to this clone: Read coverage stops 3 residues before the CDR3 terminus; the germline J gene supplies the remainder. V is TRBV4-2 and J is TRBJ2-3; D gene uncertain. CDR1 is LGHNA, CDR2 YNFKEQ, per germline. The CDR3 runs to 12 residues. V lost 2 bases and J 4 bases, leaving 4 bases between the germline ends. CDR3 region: CASSQTADTQYF. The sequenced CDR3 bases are TGTGCCAGCAGCCAAACAGCAGATACG.

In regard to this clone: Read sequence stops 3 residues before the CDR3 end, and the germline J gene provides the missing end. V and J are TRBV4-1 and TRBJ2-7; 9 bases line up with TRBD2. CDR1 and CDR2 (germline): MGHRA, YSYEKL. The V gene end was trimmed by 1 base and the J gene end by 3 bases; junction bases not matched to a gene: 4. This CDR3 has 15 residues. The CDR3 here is CASSQVPSGNYEQYF. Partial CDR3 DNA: TGCGCCAGCAGCCAAGTCCCTAGCGGGAACTACGAG.

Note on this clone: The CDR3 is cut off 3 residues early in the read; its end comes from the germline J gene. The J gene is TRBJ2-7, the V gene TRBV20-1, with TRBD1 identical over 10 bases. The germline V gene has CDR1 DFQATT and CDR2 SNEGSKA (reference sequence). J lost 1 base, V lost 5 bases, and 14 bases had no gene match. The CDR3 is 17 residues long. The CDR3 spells CSAQSFFRDRGSYEQYF. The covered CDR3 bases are TGCAGTGCTCAATCCTTTTTCCGGGACAGGGGATCCTACGAG.

CDR3 DNA (partial): TGCAGTGCAACAGGGGCGCGCACAGATACG. As protein: CSATGARTDT. The full CDR3 protein reads CSATGARTDTQYF. This chain uses TRBV20-1 with TRBJ2-3; 7 bases are a match to TRBD1. The read gets to within 3 residues of the CDR3 end, and the germline J gene fills in the rest. This CDR3 has 13 residues. CDR1 is DFQATT, CDR2 SNEGSKA, per germline (reference sequence). Germline trimming cut 6 bases from V and 1 base from J; bases unmatched to any gene: 4.

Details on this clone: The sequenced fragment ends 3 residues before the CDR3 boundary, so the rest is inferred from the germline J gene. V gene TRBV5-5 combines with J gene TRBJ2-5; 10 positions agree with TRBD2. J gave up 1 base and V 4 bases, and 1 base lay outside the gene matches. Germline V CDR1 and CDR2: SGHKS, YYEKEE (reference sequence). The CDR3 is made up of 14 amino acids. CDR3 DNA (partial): TGTGCCAGCAGCCTAGCGGGAGCCCAAGAGACC. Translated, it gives CASSLAGAQET. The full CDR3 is CASSLAGAQETQYF. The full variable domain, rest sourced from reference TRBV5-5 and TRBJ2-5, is DAGVTQSPTHLIKTRGQQVTLRCSPISGHKSVSWYQQVLGQGPQFIFQYYEKEERGRGNFPDRFSARQFPNYSSELNVNALLLGDSALYLCASSLAGAQETQYFGPGTRLLVL.

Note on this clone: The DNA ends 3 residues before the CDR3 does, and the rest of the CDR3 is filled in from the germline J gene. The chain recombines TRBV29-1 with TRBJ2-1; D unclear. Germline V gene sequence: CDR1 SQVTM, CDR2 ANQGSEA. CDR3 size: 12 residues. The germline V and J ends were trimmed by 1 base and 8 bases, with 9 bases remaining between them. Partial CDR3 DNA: TGCAGCGTTGAAGTAGTCCGTGATGAG. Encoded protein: CSVEVVRDE. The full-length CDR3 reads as CSVEVVRDEQFF.

The DNA read from the CDR3 is TGTGCCAGCAGCACTTCGGGACACCCTCCCTACGAG. Translating it yields CASSTSGHPPYE. The entire CDR3 reads CASSTSGHPPYEQYF. The chain carries TRBV7-9 and TRBJ2-7; TRBD1 might be the D (6 bases). The sequenced fragment ends 3 residues before the CDR3 boundary, so the rest is inferred from the germline J gene. The V end lost 5 bases, the J end lost 2 bases, and 16 bases lay between the germline ends. Germline V gene data show CDR1 as SEHNR and CDR2 as FQNEAQ (reference sequence). The CDR3 consists of 15 residues.

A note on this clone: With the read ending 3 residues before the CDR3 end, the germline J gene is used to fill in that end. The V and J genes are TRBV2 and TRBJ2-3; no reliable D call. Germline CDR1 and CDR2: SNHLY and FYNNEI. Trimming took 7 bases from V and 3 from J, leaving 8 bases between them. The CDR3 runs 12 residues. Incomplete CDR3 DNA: TGTGCCAGCACGGTAGAAACAGATACG. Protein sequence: CASTVETDT. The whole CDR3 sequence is CASTVETDTQYF.

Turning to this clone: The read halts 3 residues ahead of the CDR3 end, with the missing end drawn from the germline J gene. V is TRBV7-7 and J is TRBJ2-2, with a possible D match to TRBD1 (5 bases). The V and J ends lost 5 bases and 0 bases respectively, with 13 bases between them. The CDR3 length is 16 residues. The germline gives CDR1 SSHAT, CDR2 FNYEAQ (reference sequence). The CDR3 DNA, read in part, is TGTGCCAGCAGCGCCACAGGACCCTCGAACACCGGGGAG. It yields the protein CASSATGPSNTGE. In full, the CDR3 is CASSATGPSNTGELFF.

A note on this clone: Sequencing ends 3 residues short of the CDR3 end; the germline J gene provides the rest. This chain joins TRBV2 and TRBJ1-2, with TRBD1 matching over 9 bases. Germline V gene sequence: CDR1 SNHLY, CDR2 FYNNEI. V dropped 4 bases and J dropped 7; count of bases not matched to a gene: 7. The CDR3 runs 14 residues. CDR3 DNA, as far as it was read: TGTGCCAGCAGTGGAGGGACAGGGAAACGTGGC. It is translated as CASSGGTGKRG. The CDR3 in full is CASSGGTGKRGYTF.

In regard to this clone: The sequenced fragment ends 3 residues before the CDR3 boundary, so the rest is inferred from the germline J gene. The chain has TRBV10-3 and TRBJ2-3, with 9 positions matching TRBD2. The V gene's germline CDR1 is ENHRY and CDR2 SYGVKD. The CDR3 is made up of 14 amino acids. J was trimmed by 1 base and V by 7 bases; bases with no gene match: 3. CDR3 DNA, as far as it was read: TGTGCCATCACTAAGCGGGGGGGCACAGATACG. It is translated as CAITKRGGTDT. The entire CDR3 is CAITKRGGTDTQYF.

The CDR3 reads CASSLVGATNEKLFF. The CDR3 DNA, read in part, is TGTGCCAGCAGCTTGGTAGGCGCAACTAATGAAAAG. The chain recombines TRBV5-6 with TRBJ2-2; D is unclear. From the germline J gene comes the end of the CDR3, since the read stops 3 residues before it. The CDR3 spans 15 residues. Germline V gene sequence: CDR1 SGHDT, CDR2 YYEEEE. The full variable domain, completed using reference TRBV5-6 and TRBJ2-2, is DAGVTQSPTHLIKTRGQQVTLRCSPKSGHDTVSWYQQALGQGPQFIFQYYEEEERQRGNFPDRFSGHQFPNYSSELNVNALLLGDSALYLCASSLVGATNEKLFFGEGSRLTVL.

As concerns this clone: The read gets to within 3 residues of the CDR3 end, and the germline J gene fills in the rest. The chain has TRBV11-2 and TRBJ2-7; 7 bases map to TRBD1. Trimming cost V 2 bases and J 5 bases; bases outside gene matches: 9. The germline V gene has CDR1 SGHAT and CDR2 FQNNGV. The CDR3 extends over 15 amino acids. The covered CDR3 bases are TGTGCCAGCAGCTTATCACCCGACAGGGACCACGAG. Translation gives CASSLSPDRDHE. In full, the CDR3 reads CASSLSPDRDHEQYF. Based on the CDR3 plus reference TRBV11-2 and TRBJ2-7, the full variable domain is EAGVAQSPRYKIIEKRQSVAFWCNPISGHATLYWYQQILGQGPKLLIQFQNNGVVDDSQLPKDRFSAERLKGVDSTLKIQPAKLEDSAVYLCASSLSPDRDHEQYFGPGTRLTVT.

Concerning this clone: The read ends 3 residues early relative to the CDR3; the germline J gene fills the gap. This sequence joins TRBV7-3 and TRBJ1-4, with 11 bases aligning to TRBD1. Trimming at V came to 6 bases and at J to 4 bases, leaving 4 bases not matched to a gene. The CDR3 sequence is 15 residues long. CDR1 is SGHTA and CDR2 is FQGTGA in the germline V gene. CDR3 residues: CASSDGTGGNEKLFF. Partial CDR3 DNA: TGTGCCAGCAGTGACGGGACAGGGGGTAATGAAAAA.

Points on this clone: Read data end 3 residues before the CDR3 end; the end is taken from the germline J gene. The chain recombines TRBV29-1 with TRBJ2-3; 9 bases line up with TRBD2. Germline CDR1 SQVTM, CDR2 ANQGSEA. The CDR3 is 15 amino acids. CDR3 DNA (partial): TGCAGCGTTGTTATAGCGGGGGACACCCAAGAGACG. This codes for CSVVIAGDTQET. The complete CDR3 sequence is CSVVIAGDTQETQYF.

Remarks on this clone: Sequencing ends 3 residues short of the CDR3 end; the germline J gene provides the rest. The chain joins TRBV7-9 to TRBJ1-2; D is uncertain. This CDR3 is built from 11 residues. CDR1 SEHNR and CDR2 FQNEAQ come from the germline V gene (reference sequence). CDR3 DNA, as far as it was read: TGTGCCAGCAGCCGGACTGGGGGC. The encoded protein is CASSRTGG. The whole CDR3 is CASSRTGGYTF.

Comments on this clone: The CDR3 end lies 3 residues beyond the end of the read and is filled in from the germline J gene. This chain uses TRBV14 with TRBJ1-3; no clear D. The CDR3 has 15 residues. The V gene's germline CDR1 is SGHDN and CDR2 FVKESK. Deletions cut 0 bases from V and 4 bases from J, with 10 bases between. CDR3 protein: CASSQDKVLGNTIYF. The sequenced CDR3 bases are TGTGCCAGCAGCCAAGATAAAGTCCTAGGAAACACC.

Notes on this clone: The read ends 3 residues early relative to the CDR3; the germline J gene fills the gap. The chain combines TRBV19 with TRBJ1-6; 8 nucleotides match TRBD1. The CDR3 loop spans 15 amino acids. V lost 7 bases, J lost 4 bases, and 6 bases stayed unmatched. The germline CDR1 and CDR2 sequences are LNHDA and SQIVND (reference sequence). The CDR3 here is CASTLGQGYNSPLHF. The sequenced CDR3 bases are TGTGCCAGTACCTTAGGACAGGGTTATAATTCACCC.

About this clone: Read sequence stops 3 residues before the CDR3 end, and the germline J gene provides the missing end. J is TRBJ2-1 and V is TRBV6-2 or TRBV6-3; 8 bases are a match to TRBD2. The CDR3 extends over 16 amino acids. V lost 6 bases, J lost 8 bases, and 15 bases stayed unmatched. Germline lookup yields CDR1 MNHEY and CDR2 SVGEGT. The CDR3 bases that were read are TGTGCCAGCAGACTCCCGGGACTAGAAAGGGATGATGAG. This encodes CASRLPGLERDDE. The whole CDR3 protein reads CASRLPGLERDDEQFF.

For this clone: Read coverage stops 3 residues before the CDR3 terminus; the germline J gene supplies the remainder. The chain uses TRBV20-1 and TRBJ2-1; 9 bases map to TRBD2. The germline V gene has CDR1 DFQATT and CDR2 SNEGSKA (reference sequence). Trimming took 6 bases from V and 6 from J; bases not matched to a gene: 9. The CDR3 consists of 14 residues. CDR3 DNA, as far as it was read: TGCAGTGCCACTCCGGGACTAGCTTTCAATGAG. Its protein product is CSATPGLAFNE. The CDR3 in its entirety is CSATPGLAFNEQFF.

The part of the CDR3 DNA that was read is TGTGCTAGTGGCGCACCCCGGGGGGGACTCCAGAGCTCTGGAAACACC. Amino acids: CASGAPRGGLQSSGNT. The entire CDR3 reads CASGAPRGGLQSSGNTIYF. The chain carries TRBV12-5 and TRBJ1-3; maybe TRBD1 (5 bases). The CDR3 end lies 3 residues beyond the end of the read and is filled in from the germline J gene. This CDR3 is 19 amino acids long. V lost 6 bases and J 0 bases, leaving 24 bases between the germline ends. From germline, CDR1 is LGHNT and CDR2 FRNRAP.

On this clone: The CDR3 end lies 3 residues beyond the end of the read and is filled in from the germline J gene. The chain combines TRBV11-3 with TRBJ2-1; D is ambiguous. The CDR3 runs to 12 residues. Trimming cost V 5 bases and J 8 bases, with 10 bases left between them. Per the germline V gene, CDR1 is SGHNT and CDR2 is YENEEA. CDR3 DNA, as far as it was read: TGTGCCAGCAGCCCTAATAGCCATGAG. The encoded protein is CASSPNSHE. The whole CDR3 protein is CASSPNSHEQFF.

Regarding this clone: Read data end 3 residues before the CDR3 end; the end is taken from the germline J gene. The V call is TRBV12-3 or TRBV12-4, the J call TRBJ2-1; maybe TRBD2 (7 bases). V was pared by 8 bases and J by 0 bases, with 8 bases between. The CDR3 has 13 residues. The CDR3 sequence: CASGGASYNEQFF. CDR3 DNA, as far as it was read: TGTGCCAGCGGGGGGGCCTCCTACAATGAG.

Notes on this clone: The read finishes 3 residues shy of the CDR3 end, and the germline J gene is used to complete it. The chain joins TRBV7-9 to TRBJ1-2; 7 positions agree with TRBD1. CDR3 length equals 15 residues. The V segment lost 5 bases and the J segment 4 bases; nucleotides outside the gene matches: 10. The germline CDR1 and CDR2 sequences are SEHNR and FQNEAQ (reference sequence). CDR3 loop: CASSLTGQRFYGYTF. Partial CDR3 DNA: TGTGCCAGCAGCCTAACGGGACAGCGATTCTATGGC.

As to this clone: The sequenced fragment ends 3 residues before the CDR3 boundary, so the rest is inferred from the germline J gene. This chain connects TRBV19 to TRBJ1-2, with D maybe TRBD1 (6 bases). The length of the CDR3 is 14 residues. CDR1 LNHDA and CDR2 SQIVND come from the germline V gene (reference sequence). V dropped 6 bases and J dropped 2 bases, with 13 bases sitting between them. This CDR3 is CASSQGQSNYGYTF. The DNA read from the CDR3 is TGTGCCAGTAGCCAAGGACAGAGCAACTATGGC.

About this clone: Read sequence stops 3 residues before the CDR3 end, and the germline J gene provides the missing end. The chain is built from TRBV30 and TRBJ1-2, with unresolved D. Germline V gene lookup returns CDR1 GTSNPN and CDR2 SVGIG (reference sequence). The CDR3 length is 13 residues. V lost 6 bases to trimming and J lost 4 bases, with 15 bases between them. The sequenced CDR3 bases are TGTGCCTGTTTAATTGTAGGGCGCTATGGC. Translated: CACLIVGRYG. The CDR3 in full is CACLIVGRYGYTF. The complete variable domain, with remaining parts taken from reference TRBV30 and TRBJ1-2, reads SQTIHQWPATLVQPVGSPLSLECTVEGTSNPNLYWYRQAAGRGLQLLFYSVGIGQISSEVPQNLSASRPQDRQFILSSKKLLLSDSGFYLCACLIVGRYGYTFGSGTRLTVV.

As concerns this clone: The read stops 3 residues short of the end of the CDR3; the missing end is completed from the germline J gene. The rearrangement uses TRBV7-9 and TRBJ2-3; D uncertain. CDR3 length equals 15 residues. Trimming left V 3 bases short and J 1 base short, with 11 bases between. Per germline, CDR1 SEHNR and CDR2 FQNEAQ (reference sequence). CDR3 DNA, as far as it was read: TGTGCCAGCAGCTTTACCGGTTTGGGCACAGATACG. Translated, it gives CASSFTGLGTDT. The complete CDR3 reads CASSFTGLGTDTQYF.

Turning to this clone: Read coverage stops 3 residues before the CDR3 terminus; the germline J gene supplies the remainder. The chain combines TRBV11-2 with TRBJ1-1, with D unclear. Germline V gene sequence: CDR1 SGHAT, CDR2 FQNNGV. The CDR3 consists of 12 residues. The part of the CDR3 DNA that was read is TGTGCCAGCAGCTTGGTGGGCCTTCAA. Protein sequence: CASSLVGLQ. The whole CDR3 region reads CASSLVGLQAFF. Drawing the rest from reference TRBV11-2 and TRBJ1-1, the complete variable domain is EAGVAQSPRYKIIEKRQSVAFWCNPISGHATLYWYQQILGQGPKLLIQFQNNGVVDDSQLPKDRFSAERLKGVDSTLKIQPAKLEDSAVYLCASSLVGLQAFFGQGTRLTVV.